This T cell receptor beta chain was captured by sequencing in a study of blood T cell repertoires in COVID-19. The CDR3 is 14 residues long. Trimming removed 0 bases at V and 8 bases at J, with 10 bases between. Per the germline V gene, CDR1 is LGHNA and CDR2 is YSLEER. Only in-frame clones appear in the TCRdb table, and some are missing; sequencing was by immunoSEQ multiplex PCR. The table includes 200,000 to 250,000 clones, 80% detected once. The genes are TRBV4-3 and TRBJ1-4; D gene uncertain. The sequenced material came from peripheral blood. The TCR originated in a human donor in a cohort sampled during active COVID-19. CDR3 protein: CASSQEDRREKLFF. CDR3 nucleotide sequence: TGCGCCAGCAGCCAAGAGGATAGGAGAGAAAAACTGTTTTTT.